This record covers a single T cell receptor beta chain. Its antigen is currently not known. No base qualities exist here, and no much larger clone lies one base off it. Superscript III and a set of TRAV- and TRBV-specific primers were used to synthesize first-strand cDNA, so that both TCRalpha and TCRbeta chains were covered. TCRs were amplified with Phusion for approximately 20 PCR cycles using a constant-region primer together with the adapter attached to the V primers. The isolated mRNA was amplified using the MessageAmp II aRNA Amplification Kit, with in vitro transcription performed for 15 to 20 hours at 37 degrees C. mRNA for TCR sequencing was isolated with the Dynabeads mRNA DIRECT Purification Kit. A second roughly 24-cycle Phusion PCR added indexed Illumina adapters, and products were purified with AMPure XP beads. The study's processing was this. Custom Perl scripts pooled TCR sequences encoding the same protein, removed out-of-frame sequences and computed each clonotype's abundance. TCR sequences supported by only a single read were excluded from analysis. Repertoire metrics included Shannon entropy, Gini index, clonality, richness, and frequency of TCRs shared between repertoires. TCRdb took the public reads, trimmed them with fastp at Q25, ran MiXCR for clone calling and kept in-frame beta chains. Each entry is one CDR3 protein sequence, shown with its most common DNA and genes. The authors' filters were not applied to this entry. Present in this sample are thousands of distinct CDR3 sequences, approximately 71% of which were seen just once. The top ten constitute 12% of the sample.

The donors came from RACIN, which was a single-arm phase I dose-escalation trial that paired nivolumab and ipilimumab with aspirin, low-dose cyclophosphamide and low-dose radiotherapy. Eligible patients had advanced, TIL-negative solid tumors. The germline V gene yields SGHRS for CDR1 and YFSETQ for CDR2. From V the trimming removes 5 bases and from J it removes 4 bases, while the gene matches leave 5 bases of the junction unaccounted for. The CDR3 goes from the cysteine to the phenylalanine over 15 residues. CDR3 DNA is the only sequence kept; it has 45 bases, read in frame from the first base. The data originate from a study of low-dose radiotherapy and immunotherapy resistance in tumors (dated 2022 in TCRdb). At the level of the whole study: In Cohort 1, each fraction delivered 0.5 Gy every 2 weeks, and the prescribed total PTV dose was 6.5 Gy. In Cohort 2, 1 Gy per fraction was delivered every two weeks, for a total of 13 Gy over 26 weeks. Eight patients were included in the translational analysis: three from the first dose cohort and the first five from the second dose cohort. Patients were given nivolumab as a 240 mg flat dose every two weeks and ipilimumab at 1 mg/kg every six weeks, with both drugs delivered intravenously. The trial did not randomize participants into treatment groups. Cyclophosphamide 200 mg/m2 was given intravenously every two weeks, one day before each radiation and immunotherapy administration. Patients took aspirin 300 mg orally once daily for four cycles, starting on cycle 1 day 1.

The chain is encoded by TRBV5-1 joined to TRBJ2-3; a stretch of 12 junction bases matches TRBD2. The TCR sequence derives from a human donor with advanced metastatic prostate, ovarian, gallbladder or colorectal cancer (not recorded which). This table probably holds off-target reads from a library built for another chain. The nucleotides read TGCGCCAGCAGACAACTAGCGGGAGGTGCAGATACGCAGTATTTT. Protein translation: CASRQLAGGADTQYF.